The rows below give T cell receptor beta chains drawn from one sample of a study of identical twins. TCRdb reanalysed the 5' RACE reads using MiXCR and keeps one entry per CDR3 protein. The sample has roughly 1,500,000 distinct CDR3 sequences, less than 35% seen once. Sequencing was done on a sample of cord blood. The receptor source for this set is a newborn girl in good health. Each CDR3 is given with its conserved first and last residue. D genes are given only for firm matches. Clone size, where shown, is once, few, many, or a class for clones that have expanded.

clone size	D gene	V gene	J gene	CDR3 DNA	CDR3 protein
few	.	TRBV3-1	TRBJ2-1	TGTGCCAGCAGCCCCGGCAGTCTCAATGAGCAGTTCTTC	CASSPGSLNEQFF
few	TRBD1	TRBV7-9	TRBJ1-2	TGTGCCAGCAGGCCTCAGGGGGCTCAGACCTATGGCTACACCTTC	CASRPQGAQTYGYTF
.	.	TRBV7-9	TRBJ1-1	TGTGCCAGCAATAAACGTGGGGGGAACACTGAAGCTTTCTTT	CASNKRGGNTEAFF
.	.	TRBV12-3/TRBV12-4	TRBJ2-6	TGTGCCAGCAGTTTCGGTGTTCCTGGGGCCAACGTCCTGACTTTC	CASSFGVPGANVLTF
.	TRBD2	TRBV12-3/TRBV12-4	TRBJ2-4	TGTGCCAGCAGTAGGAGCGGGGGCCTAGCCAAAAACATTCAGTACTTC	CASSRSGGLAKNIQYF
.	.	TRBV7-2	TRBJ2-3	TGTGCCAGCACCGGGGTCACAGATACGCGGTATTTT	CASTGVTDTRYF
few	.	TRBV20-1	TRBJ2-7	TGCAGCGCAGAGGGAGGATCGGGGATAACCTACGAGCAGTACTTC	CSAEGGSGITYEQYF
.	.	TRBV6-2/TRBV6-3	TRBJ2-2	TGTGCCAGCAGGCATCACCGGGACGGGATCGGGGAGCTGTTTTTT	CASRHHRDGIGELFF
.	.	TRBV12-3/TRBV12-4	TRBJ1-1	TGTGCCAGCAGCTCATTGCCGAACACTGAAGCTTTCTTT	CASSSLPNTEAFF
.	.	TRBV28	TRBJ2-7	TGTGCCAGCAGTTTGGGGGTAGAATTCTACGAGCAGTACTTC	CASSLGVEFYEQYF
few	.	TRBV5-4	TRBJ1-1	TGTGCCAGCAGCTTGCCAGGGAGGGTCGCTGAAGCTTTCTTT	CASSLPGRVAEAFF
many	.	TRBV12-3/TRBV12-4	TRBJ2-4	TGTGCCAGCAGTTTCTGGGGGATCCTAACTAAAAACATTCAGTACTTC	CASSFWGILTKNIQYF
.	.	TRBV20-1	TRBJ2-3	TGCAGTGCTAGAGGTGGGCTAATCCCGTCGGATACGCAGTATTTT	CSARGGLIPSDTQYF
.	.	TRBV7-6	TRBJ1-1	TGTGCCAGCAGCTTGCCAGGGACTAACACTGAAGCTTTCTTT	CASSLPGTNTEAFF
.	TRBD1	TRBV5-1	TRBJ2-1	TGCGCCAGCGGCTTGACCCCGACAGGGAGCAATGAGCAGTTCTTC	CASGLTPTGSNEQFF
few	.	TRBV28	TRBJ1-2	TGTGCCAGTATGCAGGGAGTACCTTCGGGTTATGGCTACACCTTC	CASMQGVPSGYGYTF
.	TRBD2	TRBV20-1	TRBJ2-3	TGCAGTGCTACCCTGGGGGGAGGGGCGGATACGCAGTATTTT	CSATLGGGADTQYF
many	.	TRBV20-1	TRBJ1-2	TGCAGTGCTAGTTCAGGGTATGGCTACACCTTC	CSASSGYGYTF
.	.	TRBV5-8	TRBJ1-2	TGTGCCAGCAGCTTGGTACCGCTCCATGGCTACACCTTC	CASSLVPLHGYTF
few	.	TRBV24-1	TRBJ2-1	TGTGCCACCAGTGATTCCCTTGCCGATGAGCAGTTCTTC	CATSDSLADEQFF
few	TRBD1	TRBV20-1	TRBJ2-7	TGCAGTGCTGGAGGACAGGAGTCCTACGAGCAGTACTTC	CSAGGQESYEQYF
.	.	TRBV14	TRBJ2-1	TGTGCCAGCAGCCAACCCAGGGGGAGGCCTAGCTCCTACAATGAGCAGTTCTTC	CASSQPRGRPSSYNEQFF
few	.	TRBV7-9	TRBJ1-6	TGTGCCAGCAGCTCGGACCCCATAAATTCACCCCTCCACTTT	CASSSDPINSPLHF
.	.	TRBV5-1	TRBJ1-1	TGTGCCAGCAGTTTGGGACGGGAGGCTGAAGCTTTCTTT	CASSLGREAEAFF
.	TRBD2	TRBV7-2	TRBJ2-3	TGTGCCAGCAGCTTAGGGTTCCTAGCGGGAGGCTACACAGATACGCAGTATTTT	CASSLGFLAGGYTDTQYF
many	.	TRBV24-1	TRBJ2-5	TGTGCCACCAGTGATCCAGGACAGGAGGGGAGGGTAGAGACCCAGTACTTC	CATSDPGQEGRVETQYF
few	.	TRBV28	TRBJ1-2	TGTGCCAGCAATCCCGGAGGGTTTAGTGGCTACACCTTC	CASNPGGFSGYTF
few	TRBD2	TRBV20-1	TRBJ2-1	TGCAGTGCCCCCTCCGGGACTACCCCCAATGAGCAGTTCTTC	CSAPSGTTPNEQFF
few	TRBD2	TRBV28	TRBJ2-1	TGTGCCAGCAGTTCTAGCGGGAGGGGTTATGAGCAGTTCTTC	CASSSSGRGYEQFF
.	.	TRBV15	TRBJ1-4	TGTGCCACCAGCAGAGATTTGGTCAATGAAAAACTGTTTTTT	CATSRDLVNEKLFF
few	TRBD2	TRBV20-1	TRBJ2-4	TGCAGTGCTAGAGTCCGCAGGCTAGCGGGGGCGCTAGCCAAAAACATTCAGTACTTC	CSARVRRLAGALAKNIQYF
many	.	TRBV7-2	TRBJ2-1	TGTGCCAGCAGCTTCTTGTACAATGAGCAGTTCTTC	CASSFLYNEQFF
few	.	TRBV27	TRBJ2-3	TGTGCCAGCAGTTTTCGGGCGCCATGGCCCACAGATACGCAGTATTTT	CASSFRAPWPTDTQYF
.	TRBD1	TRBV20-1	TRBJ1-1	TGCAGTGCCGACAGGGAAAGTGAAGCTTTCTTT	CSADRESEAFF
few	TRBD2	TRBV5-1	TRBJ2-1	TGCGCCAGCAGCCCGGGACTAGGAGAAGATGAGCAGTTCTTC	CASSPGLGEDEQFF
many	.	TRBV3-1	TRBJ1-2	TGTGCCAGCAGCTCTAGAGGGGGACGGACCTATGGCTACACCTTC	CASSSRGGRTYGYTF
few	TRBD2	TRBV27	TRBJ2-3	TGTGCCAGCAGGCCGGGACTAGCGGGGGGTACAGATACGCAGTATTTT	CASRPGLAGGTDTQYF
few	TRBD2	TRBV6-5	TRBJ2-1	TGTGCCAGCAGTTACGGGCGGGAGCGGAATGAGCAGTTCTTC	CASSYGRERNEQFF
.	TRBD2	TRBV2	TRBJ2-7	TGTGCCAGCACCTCCGGGACTAGCGGGAGGCTCAGCTCCTACGAGCAGTACTTC	CASTSGTSGRLSSYEQYF
few	TRBD2	TRBV6-6	TRBJ2-1	TGTGCCAGCAATGGCGGGGGGGCCTTGGGTGAGCAGTTCTTC	CASNGGGALGEQFF
few	.	TRBV20-1	TRBJ1-4	TGCAGTGCTAGCCCAGGAGCAACTAATGAAAAACTGTTTTTT	CSASPGATNEKLFF
.	TRBD1	TRBV4-1	TRBJ2-3	TGCGCCAGCAGCCAAGTTTGGACAGGGCCCACAGATACGCAGTATTTT	CASSQVWTGPTDTQYF
few	TRBD1	TRBV6-1	TRBJ1-4	TGTGCCAGCAGAACCACAGGGGGAGGGAATGAAAAACTGTTTTTT	CASRTTGGGNEKLFF
many	.	TRBV25-1	TRBJ1-2	TGTGCCAGCAGCCGGGGAACCTATGGCTACACCTTC	CASSRGTYGYTF
many	TRBD1	TRBV29-1	TRBJ2-1	TGCAGCGTGGGGACAGCTAACTACAATGAGCAGTTCTTC	CSVGTANYNEQFF
few	.	TRBV20-1	TRBJ2-1	TGCAGTGCTAGAGAAGGGACTCATCACAATGAGCAGTTCTTC	CSAREGTHHNEQFF
.	TRBD2	TRBV5-1	TRBJ2-1	TGCGCCAGCGCGACTAGCGGGAGTATGAATGAGCAGTTCTTC	CASATSGSMNEQFF
.	.	TRBV4-1	TRBJ2-7	TGCGCCAGCAGCCAAGGACTCAAGTCCTACGAGCAGTACTTC	CASSQGLKSYEQYF
few	TRBD1	TRBV10-3	TRBJ1-2	TGTGCCATCAGTATGGGACAGAACTATGGCTACACCTTC	CAISMGQNYGYTF
few	.	TRBV11-2	TRBJ2-7	TGTGCCAGCAGCTTAAGTCAAGGGCTCCATCCCTACGAGCAGTACTTC	CASSLSQGLHPYEQYF
.	TRBD1	TRBV20-1	TRBJ1-5	TGCAGTGCTAGTGACAGGGCGGGGTATAGCAATCAGCCCCAGCATTTT	CSASDRAGYSNQPQHF
.	TRBD2	TRBV9	TRBJ2-2	TGTGCCAGCAGCGTAGGACTAGCGGTTACCGGGGAGCTGTTTTTT	CASSVGLAVTGELFF
.	.	TRBV6-6	TRBJ1-1	TGTGCCAGCAGTTTGGATGGGGAGCCCGCCATGAACACTGAAGCTTTCTTT	CASSLDGEPAMNTEAFF
.	.	TRBV5-1	TRBJ2-3	TGCGCCTGCAGCCCTTCTAGCACAGATACGCAGTATTTT	CACSPSSTDTQYF
few	TRBD2	TRBV24-1	TRBJ2-5	TGTGCCACTAGCGGGAGTTTGGAGACCCAGTACTTC	CATSGSLETQYF
few	.	TRBV9	TRBJ2-7	TGTGCCAGCAGCGTAGTGGGTGAGTCCTCCTACAATGAGCAGTACTTC	CASSVVGESSYNEQYF
.	TRBD2	TRBV12-3/TRBV12-4	TRBJ2-1	TGTGCCAGCAGTTTGGAGCGGGGGGCTAACAATGAGCAGTTCTTC	CASSLERGANNEQFF
few	TRBD2	TRBV12-3/TRBV12-4	TRBJ2-5	TGTGCCAGCAGTTTTGCCCTAGCGGGGTTCCAAGAGACCCAGTACTTC	CASSFALAGFQETQYF